Here is one T cell receptor (beta chain) with its context. This CDR3 comprises 15 residues. Germline loops: CDR1 SGHAT, CDR2 FQDESV (reference sequence). Trimming at V came to 5 bases and at J to 12 bases, leaving 16 bases not matched to a gene. These data come from a study of T cell changes during pregnancy in multiple sclerosis. Repertoires were generated with immunoSEQ multiplex PCR, while TCRdb's copy carries only in-frame clones and drops some. Here the sample spans 11,000 or so clones, about 95% being singletons. V is TRBV11-1 and J is TRBJ2-1; 7 bases line up with TRBD1. This specimen consisted of CD4+ T cells from peripheral blood mononuclear cells, obtained before pregnancy. The receptor was derived from a female donor with multiple sclerosis, enrolled in a pregnancy study. The CDR3 protein is CASSHKNTGVEGQFF. In DNA, the CDR3 is TGTGCCAGCAGCCACAAAAACACAGGGGTTGAAGGGCAGTTCTTC.